This TCR beta chain was profiled in a study of T cell responses to AZD1222 COVID-19 vaccine. Points on this clone: Its antigen is unidentified.

Whether given at about 4 or about 12 weeks, second doses were pooled. Whole-study results and caveats: Reportedly, nearly half the spike-specific TCRs target unmutated variant regions. Baseline seropositivity characterized only 5 or 6 AZD1222 recipients. Clonal diversity may have been underestimated in mostly white British donors.

The germline CDR1 and CDR2 sequences are SGDLS and YYNGEE. Trimming left V 3 bases short and J 3 bases short, with 18 bases between. The CDR3 totals 17 residues. Method: immunoSEQ multiplex PCR; TCRdb's copy keeps in-frame clones and lacks some. The sample contains 90,000 to 100,000 clones, less than 85% of which appear only once. The rearrangement joins TRBV9 to TRBJ1-4; a possible D gene is TRBD1 (5 bases). This TCR was sampled from an adult who received the AZD1222 COVID-19 vaccine. The source was peripheral blood, collected 28 days after the second AZD1222 dose. CDR3 region: CASSAEGGVWANEKLFF. CDR3 DNA: TGTGCCAGCAGCGCCGAAGGAGGGGTATGGGCTAATGAAAAACTGTTTTTT.